This T cell receptor beta chain is from a study of Ad26.COV2.S vaccination and SARS-CoV-2 variants. Looking at the study overall: Donor was assigned to the Ad26.COV2.S arm of trial COV1001. The authors gave Ad26.COV2.S intramuscularly, either once or twice 56 days apart.

Treatment given: around 19 received Ad26.COV2.S at low or high dose, single or two shots; 5 received placebo; per-sample allocation not given. The study sampled participants on day 63 after the first vaccine or placebo injection. Clones were sequenced by immunoSEQ multiplex PCR, and TCRdb holds only the in-frame ones, with some missing. The sample contains 380,000 or so clones, more than 85% of which appear only once. Source: peripheral blood, taken in a trial of Ad26.COV2.S vaccine versus placebo. This receptor was identified in a person between 18 and 59 years old who received the Ad26.COV2.S COVID-19 vaccine or a placebo.

In DNA, the CDR3 is TGTGCCAGCAGTTTCGGGGATACGCAGTATTTT. It codes for CASSFGDTQYF. The chain combines TRBV12-3 or TRBV12-4 with TRBJ2-3, with D uncertain. The CDR3 consists of 11 residues. The V end lost 3 bases, the J end lost 6 bases, and 4 bases lay between the germline ends.